This T cell receptor (beta chain) is from a study of shared clonotypes between healthy human individuals (dated by TCRdb to the early 2020s). Study-level background: The cohort comprised a couple of women and a few men aged 18 to 49 years. Each donor's leukapheresis produced roughly between about 0.85 and 10 billion PBMCs. To increase sequencing depth and limit assay-specific biases, different laboratories used diverse techniques to prepare libraries and sequence TCR repertoires. For each donor, CD4 naive and CD4 memory were each run on three plates, CD8 naive on two plates, and CD8 memory on one plate. To estimate repertoire size and how much clonotype sharing occurs between individuals, the study deeply sequenced the blood TCR repertoires of several healthy adults.

Sequences MNHEY (CDR1) and SMNVEV (CDR2) are obtained from the germline V gene (reference sequence). The CDR3 has 12 amino acids, counting the end cysteine and phenylalanine. Only the CDR3 part of the read is kept: 36 bases, read in frame from the first base. The V end loses 8 bases and the J end loses 3 bases, and a stretch of 11 bases separates them. With respect to this clone: The antigen it binds to is not known. Per-base quality was not reported, and no clone a single base away is much larger than it.

Using the deep immunoSEQ assay, TCR CDR3 regions were amplified from genomic DNA by multiplex PCR. Extracted genomic DNA from each cell subset was spread evenly across all wells of several immunoSEQ 96-well plates, with each plate serving as a replicate. Each replicate PCR for sorted subsets received roughly 200 ng genomic DNA, equal to about 30,000 T cell genomes. Purified libraries were quantified with a Qubit 3.0 fluorometer, sized on a Bioanalyzer 2100, and re-quantified with the KAPA Library Quantification kit. Each immunoSEQ 96-well plate was sequenced on its own single-read 150-cycle Illumina NextSeq 550 flow cell. The authors processed their data as follows. Because only junctional sequences without quality scores were contained in the immunoSEQ output, filtering matching that applied to full-length reads could not be performed. To assign V/J genes and CDR3, sequences were annotated against IMGT germline references using PyIR, a Python wrapper for IgBLAST v1.9. Reads with weak V/J assignments (E-value above 1e-6), missing CDR3, stop codons, out-of-frame junctions, or ambiguous translated residues were removed. V3J clonotypes were defined as sequences sharing an identical inferred V gene, J gene, and CDR3 amino acid sequence. Percentage overlap between repertoires was calculated by dividing the number of shared unique clonotypes by the size of the smaller repertoire. Richness of each repertoire was evaluated using RTK rarefaction, the Chao1 estimator, and Recon v2.1 estimates of unobserved clonotypes. OLGA was used to compute generation probabilities for all TCRbeta clonotypes that the gDNA method yielded from a few donors. The source is immuneACCESS, and TCRdb retained only in-frame sequences with V and J called. Part of the clones is not carried over; for the studies checked, unresolved V genes explain less than half of this, and the remainder is unexplained. V and J calls plus clone size are reproduced from that table; the DNA served to infer D and trimming. This sample is represented by approximately 740,000 clones; 85% to 95% of them were singletons. More than 20% of the sample is taken by the ten largest.

The paper's findings and limits, for the study overall: Estimated clonotype richness was generally larger for naive than for memory subsets. Because the study included only a small number of donors, the genetic and exposure-history diversity represented was limited. Pairwise subsampling indicated that sequencing depth was expected to affect the degree of clonotype sharing among donors. Clonotypes shared by all four sorted-subset donors showed higher generation probabilities than non-shared clonotypes. Sampling was restricted to blood, and TCR repertoires in tissue are likely to differ from TCR repertoires in blood. Rarefaction of sorted-subset datasets indicated incomplete sequencing despite the large sequencing depth. Approximately 5% of naive CD4, 3% to 3.5% of naive CD8, around 2.3% of memory CD4, and roughly 0.4% of memory CD8 clonotypes were shared across a few donors.

For the CD8 naive samples, CD45RO-negative cells were positively selected for CCR7, yielding a CD45RA+CCR7+ population from which TemRA cells were excluded. The donors were healthy, HIV-negative adults who had no recently reported acute infections or vaccinations. Every donor was a Caucasian adult living in Nashville, Tennessee, USA. After blood collection by leukapheresis, PBMCs were isolated using Ficoll-Histopaque density gradient centrifugation and then cryopreserved in the vapor phase of liquid nitrogen. Analytical flow cytometry was used to check the purity and quantity of each magnetically sorted T cell population. Genomic DNA was isolated from every sorted fraction and measured by UV absorbance on a Nanodrop 2000c.

The rearrangement joined TRBV27 to TRBJ2-7; the D gene is tentatively TRBD1 or TRBD2, each matching 5 bases. Sequenced sample: naive CD8+ T cells sorted from blood. What this sample's cell subset or site label stands for: CD45RA+CCR7+. The sequence came from a man between 25 and 39 years old in good health. The CDR3 amino acid sequence is: CASRDGNYEQYF. In nucleotide form, the sequence is TGTGCCAGCCGGGACGGGAACTACGAGCAGTACTTC.